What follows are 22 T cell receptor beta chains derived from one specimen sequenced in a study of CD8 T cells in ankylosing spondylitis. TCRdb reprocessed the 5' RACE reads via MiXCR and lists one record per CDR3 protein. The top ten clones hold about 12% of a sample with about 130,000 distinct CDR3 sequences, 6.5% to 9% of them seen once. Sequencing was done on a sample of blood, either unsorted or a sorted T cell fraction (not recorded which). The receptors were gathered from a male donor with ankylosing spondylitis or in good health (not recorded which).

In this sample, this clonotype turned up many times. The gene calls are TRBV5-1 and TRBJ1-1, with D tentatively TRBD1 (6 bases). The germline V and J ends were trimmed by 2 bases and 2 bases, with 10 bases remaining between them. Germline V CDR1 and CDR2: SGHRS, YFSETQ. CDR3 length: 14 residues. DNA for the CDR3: TGCGCCAGCAGCTTTCAGGGGACAAACACTGAAGCTTTCTTT. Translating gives CASSFQGTNTEAFF. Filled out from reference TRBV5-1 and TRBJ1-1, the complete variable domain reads KAGVTQTPRYLIKTRGQQVTLSCSPISGHRSVSWYQQTPGQGLQFLFEYFSETQRNKGNFPGRFSGRQFSNSRSEMNVSTLELGDSALYLCASSFQGTNTEAFFGQGTRLTVV.

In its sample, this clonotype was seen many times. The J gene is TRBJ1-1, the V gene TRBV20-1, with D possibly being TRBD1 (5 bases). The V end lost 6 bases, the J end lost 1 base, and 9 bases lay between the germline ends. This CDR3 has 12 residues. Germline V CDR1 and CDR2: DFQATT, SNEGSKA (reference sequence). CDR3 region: CSASGGNTEAFF. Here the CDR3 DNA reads TGCAGTGCCTCTGGGGGGAACACTGAAGCTTTCTTT.

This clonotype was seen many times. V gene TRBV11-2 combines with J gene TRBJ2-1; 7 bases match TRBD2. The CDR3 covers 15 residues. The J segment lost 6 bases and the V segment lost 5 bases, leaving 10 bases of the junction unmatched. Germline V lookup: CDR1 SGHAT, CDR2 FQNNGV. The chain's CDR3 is CASSLAGLAVNEQFF. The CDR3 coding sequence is TGTGCCAGCAGCCTGGCTGGGCTAGCGGTCAATGAGCAGTTCTTC.

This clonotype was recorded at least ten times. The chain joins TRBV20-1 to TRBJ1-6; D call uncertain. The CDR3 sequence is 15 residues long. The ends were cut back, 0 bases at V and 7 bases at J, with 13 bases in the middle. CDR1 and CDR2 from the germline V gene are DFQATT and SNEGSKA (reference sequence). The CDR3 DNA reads TGCAGTGCTAGAGATCTAACTCCATTCAATTCACCCCTCCACTTT. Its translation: CSARDLTPFNSPLHF.

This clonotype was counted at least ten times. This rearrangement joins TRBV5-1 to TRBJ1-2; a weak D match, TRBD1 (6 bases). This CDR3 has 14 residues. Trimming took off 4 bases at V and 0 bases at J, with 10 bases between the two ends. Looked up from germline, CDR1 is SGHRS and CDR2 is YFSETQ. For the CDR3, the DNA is TGCGCCAGCAGCCGGGACACATCTAACTATGGCTACACCTTC. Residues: CASSRDTSNYGYTF.

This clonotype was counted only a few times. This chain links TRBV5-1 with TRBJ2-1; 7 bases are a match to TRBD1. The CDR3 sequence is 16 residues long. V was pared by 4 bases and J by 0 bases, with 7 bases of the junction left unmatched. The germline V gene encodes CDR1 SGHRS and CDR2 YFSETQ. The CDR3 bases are TGCGCCAGCAGCATAGGACAGGCGAGCTCCTACAATGAGCAGTTCTTC. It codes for CASSIGQASSYNEQFF.

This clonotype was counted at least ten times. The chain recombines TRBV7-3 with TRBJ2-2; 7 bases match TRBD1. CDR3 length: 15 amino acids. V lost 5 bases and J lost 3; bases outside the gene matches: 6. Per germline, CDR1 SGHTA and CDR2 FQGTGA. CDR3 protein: CASSQTGIDTGELFF. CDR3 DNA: TGTGCCAGCAGCCAGACAGGGATCGACACCGGGGAGCTGTTTTTT.

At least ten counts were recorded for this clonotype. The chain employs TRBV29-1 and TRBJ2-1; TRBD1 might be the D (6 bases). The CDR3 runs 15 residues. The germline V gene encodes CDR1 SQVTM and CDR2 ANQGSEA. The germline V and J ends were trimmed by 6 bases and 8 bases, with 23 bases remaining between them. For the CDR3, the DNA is TGCAGCGTACTGAAACCCCAGGGGTTAGGCGATGAGCAGTTCTTC. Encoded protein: CSVLKPQGLGDEQFF.

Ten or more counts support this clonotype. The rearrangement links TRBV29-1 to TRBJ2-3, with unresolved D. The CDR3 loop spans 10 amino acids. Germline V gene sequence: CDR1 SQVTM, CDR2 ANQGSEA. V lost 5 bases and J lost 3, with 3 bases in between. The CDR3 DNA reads TGCAGCGTTATGACAGATACGCAGTATTTT. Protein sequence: CSVMTDTQYF.

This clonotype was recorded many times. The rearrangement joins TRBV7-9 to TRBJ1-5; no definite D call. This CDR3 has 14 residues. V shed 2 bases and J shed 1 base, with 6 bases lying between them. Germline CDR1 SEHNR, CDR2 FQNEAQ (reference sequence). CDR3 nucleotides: TGTGCCAGCAGCTTAAGCGAGAGCAATCAGCCCCAGCATTTT. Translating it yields CASSLSESNQPQHF.

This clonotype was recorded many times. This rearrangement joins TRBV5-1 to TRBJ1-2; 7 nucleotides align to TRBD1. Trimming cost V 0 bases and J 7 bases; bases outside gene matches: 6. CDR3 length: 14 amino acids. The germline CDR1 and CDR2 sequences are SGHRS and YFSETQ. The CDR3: CASSLVTGKGGYTF. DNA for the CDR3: TGCGCCAGCAGCTTGGTGACAGGGAAAGGTGGCTACACCTTC.

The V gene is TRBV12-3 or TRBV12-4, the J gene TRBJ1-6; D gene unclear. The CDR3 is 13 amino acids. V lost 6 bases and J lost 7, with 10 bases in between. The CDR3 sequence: CASRPRENSPLHF. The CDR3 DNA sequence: TGTGCCAGCAGGCCACGGGAAAATTCACCCCTCCACTTT.

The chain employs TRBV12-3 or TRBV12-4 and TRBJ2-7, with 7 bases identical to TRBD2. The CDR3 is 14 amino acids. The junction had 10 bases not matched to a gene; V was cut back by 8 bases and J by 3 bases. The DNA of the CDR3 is TGTGCCAGCTCCCGACGGGGAGGGCACTACGAGCAGTACTTC. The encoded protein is CASSRRGGHYEQYF.

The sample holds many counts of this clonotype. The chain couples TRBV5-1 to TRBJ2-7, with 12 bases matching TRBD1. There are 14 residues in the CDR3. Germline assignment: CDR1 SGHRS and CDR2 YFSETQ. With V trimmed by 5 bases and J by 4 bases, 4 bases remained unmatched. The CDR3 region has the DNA TGCGCCAGCAGGCCGGGACAGGGGGCATACGAGCAGTACTTC. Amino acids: CASRPGQGAYEQYF.

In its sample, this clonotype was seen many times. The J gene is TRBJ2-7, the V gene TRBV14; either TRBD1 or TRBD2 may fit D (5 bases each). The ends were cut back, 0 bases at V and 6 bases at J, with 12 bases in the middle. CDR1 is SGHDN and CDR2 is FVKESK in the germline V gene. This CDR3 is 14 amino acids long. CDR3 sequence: CASSQDLLRGEQYF. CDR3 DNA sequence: TGTGCCAGCAGCCAAGATTTGTTGAGGGGCGAGCAGTACTTC.

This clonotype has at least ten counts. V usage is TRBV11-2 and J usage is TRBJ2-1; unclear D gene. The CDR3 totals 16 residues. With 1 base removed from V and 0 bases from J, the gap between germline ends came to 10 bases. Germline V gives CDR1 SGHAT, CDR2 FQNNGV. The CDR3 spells CASSLVTLSSYNEQFF. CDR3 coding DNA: TGTGCCAGCAGCTTAGTCACACTAAGCTCCTACAATGAGCAGTTCTTC. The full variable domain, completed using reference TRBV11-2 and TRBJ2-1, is EAGVAQSPRYKIIEKRQSVAFWCNPISGHATLYWYQQILGQGPKLLIQFQNNGVVDDSQLPKDRFSAERLKGVDSTLKIQPAKLEDSAVYLCASSLVTLSSYNEQFFGPGTRLTVL.

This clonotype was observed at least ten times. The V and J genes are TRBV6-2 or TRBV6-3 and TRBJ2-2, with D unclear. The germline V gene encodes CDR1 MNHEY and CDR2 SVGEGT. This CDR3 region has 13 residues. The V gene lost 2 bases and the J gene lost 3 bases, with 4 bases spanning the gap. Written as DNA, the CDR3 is TGTGCCAGCAGTTACCGGGACACCGGGGAGCTGTTTTTT. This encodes CASSYRDTGELFF.

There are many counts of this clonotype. The CDR3 bases are TGTGCCAGCAGTTTATCACCTAGGGCCGAGCAGTACTTC. Translation gives CASSLSPRAEQYF. The chain links TRBV28 to TRBJ2-7, with D uncertain. Trimming stripped 1 base from V and 6 bases from J, with 10 bases between. CDR3 length: 13 amino acids. CDR1 and CDR2 from the germline V gene are MDHEN and SYDVKM.

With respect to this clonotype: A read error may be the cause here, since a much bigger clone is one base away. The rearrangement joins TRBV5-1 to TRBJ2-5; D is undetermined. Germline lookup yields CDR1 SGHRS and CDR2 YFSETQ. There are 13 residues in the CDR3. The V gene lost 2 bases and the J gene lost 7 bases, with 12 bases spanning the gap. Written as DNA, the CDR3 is TGCGCCAGCAGCTTTGGTACGGCGGCGACCCAGTACTTC. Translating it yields CASSFGTAATQYF. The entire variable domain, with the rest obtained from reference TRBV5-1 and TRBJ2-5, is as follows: KAGVTQTPRYLIKTRGQQVTLSCSPISGHRSVSWYQQTPGQGLQFLFEYFSETQRNKGNFPGRFSGRQFSNSRSEMNVSTLELGDSALYLCASSFGTAATQYFGPGTRLLVL.

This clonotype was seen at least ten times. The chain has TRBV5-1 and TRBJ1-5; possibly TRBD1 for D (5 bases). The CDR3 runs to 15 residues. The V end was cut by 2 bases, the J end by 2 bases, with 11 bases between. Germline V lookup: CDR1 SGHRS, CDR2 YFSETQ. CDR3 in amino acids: CASSFSWGGNQPQHF. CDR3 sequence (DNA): TGCGCCAGCAGCTTCTCCTGGGGGGGCAATCAGCCCCAGCATTTT.

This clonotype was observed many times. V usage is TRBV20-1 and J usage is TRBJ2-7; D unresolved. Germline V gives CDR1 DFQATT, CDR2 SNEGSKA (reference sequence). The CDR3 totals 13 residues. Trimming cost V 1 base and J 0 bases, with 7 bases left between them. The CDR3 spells CSARAASSYEQYF. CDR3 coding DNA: TGCAGTGCTAGAGCGGCGAGCTCCTACGAGCAGTACTTC.

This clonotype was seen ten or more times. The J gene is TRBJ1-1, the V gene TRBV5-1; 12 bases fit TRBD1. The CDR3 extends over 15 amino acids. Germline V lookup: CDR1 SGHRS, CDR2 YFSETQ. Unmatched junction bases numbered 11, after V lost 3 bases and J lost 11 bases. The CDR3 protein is CASSSSGTGGARAFF. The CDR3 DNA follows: TGCGCCAGCAGCTCCTCCGGGACAGGGGGCGCACGGGCTTTCTTT.